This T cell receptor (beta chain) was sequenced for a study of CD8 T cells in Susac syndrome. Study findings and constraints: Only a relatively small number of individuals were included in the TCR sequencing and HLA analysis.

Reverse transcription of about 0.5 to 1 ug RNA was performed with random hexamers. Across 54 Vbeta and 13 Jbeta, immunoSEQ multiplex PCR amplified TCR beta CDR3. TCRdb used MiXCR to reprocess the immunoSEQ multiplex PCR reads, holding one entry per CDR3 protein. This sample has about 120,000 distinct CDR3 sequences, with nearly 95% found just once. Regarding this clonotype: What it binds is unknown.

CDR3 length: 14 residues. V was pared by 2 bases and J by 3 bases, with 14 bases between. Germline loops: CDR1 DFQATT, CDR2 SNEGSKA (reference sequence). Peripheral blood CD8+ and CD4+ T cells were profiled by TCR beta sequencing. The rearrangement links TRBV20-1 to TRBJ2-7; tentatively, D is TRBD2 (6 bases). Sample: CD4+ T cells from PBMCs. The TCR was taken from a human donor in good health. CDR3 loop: CSARILAGIYEQYF. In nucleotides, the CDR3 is TGCAGTGCTAGAATCCTGGCGGGGATCTACGAGCAGTACTTC.